This T cell receptor beta chain was observed in a study of shared clonotypes between healthy human individuals. With respect to this clone: Antigen: not known.

Trimming took 4 bases from V and 4 from J, leaving 13 bases between them. Germline lookup yields CDR1 MNHEY and CDR2 SMNVEV (reference sequence). The length of the CDR3 is 14 residues. Only in-frame clones appear in the TCRdb table, and some are missing; sequencing was by immunoSEQ multiplex PCR. The repertoire holds about 490,000 clones, about 82% seen once, with 10% to 15% in the top ten. Study-level points and caveats: Genetic and exposure-history diversity was limited by the small donor number. It was only blood that was sampled, and tissue repertoires likely differ.

The sequenced material came from PBMCs. The J gene is TRBJ1-1, the V gene TRBV27, with D unresolved. This TCR was sampled from a woman aged 40 to 49 in good health. Some clones in this sample may be carry-over from other donors' samples. In DNA form, the CDR3 reads TGTGCCAGCAGTTCAGAAGGGAGTTCCACTGAAGCTTTCTTT. Amino acid sequence: CASSSEGSSTEAFF.